This T cell receptor beta chain emerged from a study of T cell responses to AZD1222 COVID-19 vaccine. Assay: immunoSEQ multiplex PCR; the TCRdb copy retains only in-frame clones and omits some. The table shows about 130,000 clones, with about 91% occurring only once. Overall study results and limits: In all cases, repertoires were sampled only after the peak T cell response.

Regarding this clone: Its target is not known.

The CDR3 is made up of 11 amino acids. Germline loops: CDR1 SGDLS, CDR2 YYNGEE. V was shortened by 7 bases and J by 8 bases, with 10 bases between the two germline ends. This sequence originates from an adult in good health. The chain carries TRBV9 and TRBJ2-1; a weak D match, TRBD2 (7 bases). The sample was peripheral blood, taken on day 0 of AZD1222 vaccination. Written as DNA, the CDR3 is TGTGCCAGCGGGGGGGCGGATGAGCAGTTCTTC. Translating it yields CASGGADEQFF.